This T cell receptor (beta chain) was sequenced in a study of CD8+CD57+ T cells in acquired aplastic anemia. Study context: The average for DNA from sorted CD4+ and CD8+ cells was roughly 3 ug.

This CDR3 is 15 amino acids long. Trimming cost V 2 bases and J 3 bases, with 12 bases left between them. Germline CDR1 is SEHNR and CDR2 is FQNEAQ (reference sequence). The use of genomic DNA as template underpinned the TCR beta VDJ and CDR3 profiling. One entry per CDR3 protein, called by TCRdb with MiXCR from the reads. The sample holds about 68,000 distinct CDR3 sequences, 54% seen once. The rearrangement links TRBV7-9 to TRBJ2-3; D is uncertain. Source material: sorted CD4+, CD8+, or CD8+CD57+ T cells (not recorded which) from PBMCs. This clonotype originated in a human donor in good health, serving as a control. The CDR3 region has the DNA TGTGCCAGCAGCTTAAGCTCTCGACGGACAGATACGCAGTATTTT. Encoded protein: CASSLSSRRTDTQYF.